These 31 T cell receptor beta chains were sequenced from one sample in a study of vaccination and CD4 T cells after COVID-19. Cultured CD4+ T-cell DNA underwent Oncomine TCR Beta short-read sequencing. TCRdb called the PCR reads again in MiXCR, with one record for every CDR3 protein. The table includes approximately 7,900 distinct CDR3 sequences, around 20% detected once. Which antigens these TCRs recognize remains unknown. Treatment defined: approximately nine-day PBMC culture with coronavirus spike peptide pools or control peptides (ViraFEST assay). Sample: CD4+ T cells from blood, cultured in vitro, taken after SARS-CoV-2 vaccination. Every receptor here comes from a human donor who had recovered from COVID-19.

This clonotype was counted between two and nine times. The gene calls are TRBV24-1 and TRBJ2-7, with 9 bases fitting TRBD1. The germline V gene has CDR1 KGHDR and CDR2 SFDVKD. The V segment lost 3 bases and the J segment 4 bases; nucleotides outside the gene matches: 9. This CDR3 is built from 16 residues. The CDR3 DNA is TGTGCCACCAGTGATCAAACTACAGGGGGCCGATACGAGCAGTACTTC. It yields the protein CATSDQTTGGRYEQYF.

This clonotype occurred a few times. The rearrangement links TRBV11-2 to TRBJ2-1, with D perhaps assigned TRBD1 or TRBD2 (5 bases each). V was clipped by 11 bases and J by 8 bases, with 16 bases between them. The CDR3 sequence is 12 residues long. The germline V gene encodes CDR1 SGHAT and CDR2 FQNNGV. The CDR3 sequence is CAAGTFADEQFF. CDR3 sequence (DNA): TGTGCCGCCGGGACCTTTGCGGATGAGCAGTTCTTC.

This clonotype has only a few counts. This chain uses TRBV11-1 with TRBJ2-7; no definite D call. The germline CDR1 and CDR2 sequences are SGHAT and FQDESV (reference sequence). This CDR3 is built from 14 residues. Trimming left V 3 bases short and J 6 bases short, with 15 bases between. CDR3 in DNA: TGTGCCAGCAGCTTTTTGGGCAGTAAGGGCGAGCAGTACTTC. Translated: CASSFLGSKGEQYF.

This clonotype is labeled as medium-sized. The chain carries TRBV28 and TRBJ1-5; no clear D gene. Germline V CDR1 and CDR2: MDHEN, SYDVKM. V lost 7 bases and J 6 bases, leaving 19 bases between the germline ends. The CDR3 is made up of 15 amino acids. This chain's CDR3 is CASTPGGRARQPQHF. CDR3 coding DNA: TGTGCCAGCACCCCGGGAGGGAGGGCTCGTCAGCCCCAGCATTTT.

V is TRBV28 and J is TRBJ1-2; 7 nucleotides agree with TRBD1. The CDR3 spans 15 residues. The junction had 7 bases not matched to a gene; V was cut back by 3 bases and J by 3 bases. Germline assignment: CDR1 MDHEN and CDR2 SYDVKM. The CDR3, as DNA: TGTGCCAGCAGTTTTGTAAGGGGGCGCGACTATGGCTACACCTTC. It codes for CASSFVRGRDYGYTF.

A few counts support this clonotype. This chain links TRBV7-2 with TRBJ2-3, with a possible D match to TRBD2 (6 bases). V lost 4 bases and J 6 bases, leaving 14 bases between the germline ends. Germline values: CDR1 SGHTA, CDR2 FQGNSA. The length of the CDR3 is 14 residues. CDR3 sequence reads: CASSSRDLVDTQYF. The CDR3 region has the DNA TGTGCCAGCAGCTCCCGGGACTTGGTGGATACGCAGTATTTT.

This clonotype was detected only a few times. The chain employs TRBV27 and TRBJ2-7; 8 nucleotides line up with TRBD1. The CDR3 is made up of 15 amino acids. CDR1 and CDR2 (germline): MNHEY, SMNVEV (reference sequence). The V segment lost 3 bases and the J segment 0 bases; nucleotides outside the gene matches: 4. Here the CDR3 reads CASSFRTGLSYEQYF. Written as DNA, the CDR3 is TGTGCCAGCAGTTTTAGGACAGGGCTCTCCTACGAGCAGTACTTC.

This clonotype was counted only a few times. The V and J genes are TRBV20-1 and TRBJ2-7; TRBD2 agrees at 11 bases. The germline CDR1 and CDR2 sequences are DFQATT and SNEGSKA (reference sequence). J was trimmed by 2 bases and V by 3 bases; bases with no gene match: 6. This CDR3 has 15 residues. CDR3 sequence reads: CSARELAGAPYEQYF. CDR3 nucleotides: TGCAGTGCTAGGGAACTAGCGGGGGCCCCCTACGAGCAGTACTTC.

This clonotype was recorded a few times. The chain's CDR3 is CASSLVAGGRNEQFF. In DNA form, the CDR3 reads TGTGCCAGCAGCTTAGTAGCGGGGGGGCGTAATGAGCAGTTCTTC. The V gene is TRBV7-6, the J gene TRBJ2-1, with 11 bases aligning to TRBD2. The CDR3 runs 15 residues. The V segment lost 1 base and the J segment 7 bases; nucleotides outside the gene matches: 3. Germline CDR1 and CDR2: SGHVS and FNYEAQ.

In its sample, this clonotype was seen once. The chain joins TRBV21-1 to TRBJ2-7; the tabulated D call, TRBD2, remains unverified against the DNA. TRBV21-1 is a known pseudogene. The CDR3 sequence is 16 residues long. CDR3 nucleotide sequence: TGTGCCAGCAGCAAAGGAGAGTCAGCGGGAGGGGATGAGCAGTACTTC. Translating it yields CASSKGESAGGDEQYF.

There are a few counts of this clonotype. The rearrangement links TRBV6-1 to TRBJ2-7; possible D gene TRBD1, 7 bases. Germline CDR1 and CDR2: MNHNS and SASEGT. This CDR3 has 14 residues. V was pared by 4 bases and J by 7 bases, with 17 bases between. As DNA, the CDR3 is TGTGCCAGCAGTGGTCACCAGGGGGGCGGGGAGCAGTACTTC. Translation: CASSGHQGGGEQYF.

This clonotype is judged medium-sized. The chain employs TRBV20-1 and TRBJ1-1; D ambiguous. The V end was cut by 5 bases, the J end by 5 bases, with 12 bases between. The CDR3 covers 12 residues. Germline CDR1 reads DFQATT; CDR2 reads SNEGSKA (reference sequence). The CDR3 region has the DNA TGCAGTGCTGCCCCCAGGCGGACTGAAGCTTTCTTT. It specifies CSAAPRRTEAFF.

This clonotype is termed medium-sized. This chain links TRBV7-2 with TRBJ2-7; 11 bases agree with TRBD2. From germline, CDR1 is SGHTA and CDR2 FQGNSA. The CDR3 extends over 16 amino acids. Losses at the gene ends were 1 base for V and 5 bases for J; bases not matched to a gene: 7. The CDR3 nucleotides read TGTGCCAGCAGCTTAGGGGCGACTAGCGGGATAAACGAGCAGTACTTC. The encoded protein is CASSLGATSGINEQYF.

This clonotype is medium-sized in the sample. The chain uses TRBV28 and TRBJ1-6, with D unresolved. Germline V gene data show CDR1 as MDHEN and CDR2 as SYDVKM. Trimming stripped 4 bases from V and 9 bases from J, with 10 bases between. This CDR3 is 13 amino acids long. The CDR3 loop reads CASSYKGRSPLHF. CDR3 nucleotides: TGTGCCAGCAGTTACAAGGGTCGTTCACCCCTCCACTTT.

Points on this clonotype: A much bigger clone sits one base away, suggesting this may be a read error. The rearrangement uses TRBV24-1 and TRBJ1-2; D gene ambiguous. V was shortened by 4 bases and J by 3 bases, with 8 bases between the two germline ends. Germline lookup yields CDR1 KGHDR and CDR2 SFDVKD. This CDR3 contains 13 residues. CDR3 sequence (DNA): TGTGCCACCAGTGACACGGGAGACTATGGCTACACCTTC. It encodes CATSDTGDYGYTF.

This clonotype was seen more than once but under ten times. The chain links TRBV14 to TRBJ2-5; TRBD2 aligns across 9 bases. The CDR3 has 16 residues. J gave up 4 bases and V 4 bases, and 10 bases lay outside the gene matches. Germline V gives CDR1 SGHDN, CDR2 FVKESK. The CDR3 region is CASSLFSSGVTETQYF. CDR3 coding DNA: TGTGCCAGCAGCCTCTTTTCTAGCGGGGTAACAGAGACCCAGTACTTC.

V is TRBV11-2 and J is TRBJ2-7, with 10 bases matching TRBD1. Germline CDR1 is SGHAT and CDR2 is FQNNGV. Losses at the gene ends were 5 bases for V and 2 bases for J; bases not matched to a gene: 15. CDR3 length: 18 amino acids. This CDR3 is CASSVSLSGTGVPYEQYF. CDR3 DNA sequence: TGTGCCAGCAGCGTATCCCTTTCCGGGACAGGGGTTCCCTACGAGCAGTACTTC. Together with reference TRBV11-2 and TRBJ2-7, the CDR3 gives the full variable domain: EAGVAQSPRYKIIEKRQSVAFWCNPISGHATLYWYQQILGQGPKLLIQFQNNGVVDDSQLPKDRFSAERLKGVDSTLKIQPAKLEDSAVYLCASSVSLSGTGVPYEQYFGPGTRLTVT.

J is TRBJ2-6 and V is TRBV5-5; D is unclear. This CDR3 contains 15 residues. Germline V CDR1 and CDR2: SGHKS, YYEKEE (reference sequence). With 0 bases removed from V and 4 bases from J, the gap between germline ends came to 8 bases. The DNA for the CDR3 is TGTGCCAGCAGCTTGGTGGCCTCCGGGGCCAACGTCCTGACTTTC. This encodes CASSLVASGANVLTF.

The chain links TRBV28 to TRBJ1-1; D is ambiguous. This CDR3 is built from 12 residues. Germline CDR1 is MDHEN and CDR2 is SYDVKM. V was shortened by 6 bases and J by 4 bases, with 9 bases between the two germline ends. The CDR3 DNA sequence: TGTGCCAGCAGCCCAGGCCCCACTGAAGCTTTCTTT. This sequence encodes CASSPGPTEAFF.

This rearrangement joins TRBV7-9 to TRBJ1-5, with D perhaps matching TRBD1 (5 bases). V was clipped by 1 base and J by 9 bases, with 13 bases between them. Germline CDR1 and CDR2: SEHNR and FQNEAQ (reference sequence). The CDR3 runs to 14 residues. The CDR3 here is CASSLDGGVMPQHF. Written as DNA, the CDR3 is TGTGCCAGCAGCTTAGACGGAGGGGTAATGCCCCAGCATTTT.

The V and J genes are TRBV27 and TRBJ1-2; D ambiguous. The germline V gene encodes CDR1 MNHEY and CDR2 SMNVEV (reference sequence). Trimming stripped 2 bases from V and 2 bases from J, with 9 bases between. The length of the CDR3 is 14 residues. The CDR3 DNA sequence: TGTGCCAGCAGTTTAGTAGGGAGAAACTATGGCTACACCTTC. It codes for CASSLVGRNYGYTF.

V usage is TRBV28 and J usage is TRBJ1-2; D is perhaps TRBD1 (5 bases). The ends were cut back, 6 bases at V and 5 bases at J, with 19 bases in the middle. Per the germline V gene, CDR1 is MDHEN and CDR2 is SYDVKM. The CDR3 length is 15 residues. CDR3 region: CASSPGTFLMYGYTF. In DNA form, the CDR3 reads TGTGCCAGCAGCCCCGGGACCTTTCTCATGTATGGCTACACCTTC.

The chain joins TRBV6-5 to TRBJ2-7; 9 nucleotides match TRBD1. J gave up 2 bases and V 0 bases, and 5 bases lay outside the gene matches. Looked up from germline, CDR1 is MNHEY and CDR2 is SVGAGI. This CDR3 region has 16 residues. CDR3 region: CASSYSARQGAYEQYF. CDR3 bases: TGTGCCAGCAGTTACTCGGCCCGACAGGGGGCCTACGAGCAGTACTTC.

CDR3 in amino acids: CASSPVIGAAEAFF. CDR3 nucleotides: TGCGCCAGCAGCCCGGTGATAGGGGCAGCTGAAGCTTTCTTT. The gene calls are TRBV5-1 and TRBJ1-1; tentative D call: TRBD1 (5 bases). Trimming shortened V by 4 bases and J by 6 bases, and 16 bases separated the two germline ends. This CDR3 has 14 residues. Germline CDR1 reads SGHRS; CDR2 reads YFSETQ.

V is TRBV6-1 and J is TRBJ2-3, with 9 nucleotides matching TRBD2. Looked up from germline, CDR1 is MNHNS and CDR2 is SASEGT. The CDR3 is 19 amino acids. Germline trimming cut 6 bases from V and 0 bases from J; bases unmatched to any gene: 16. The CDR3: CASSRTGLAGGGSTDTQYF. The DNA for the CDR3 is TGTGCCAGCAGCCGAACGGGACTAGCAGGGGGAGGGAGCACAGATACGCAGTATTTT.

V and J are TRBV2 and TRBJ2-3, with D hard to call. In germline, CDR1 is SNHLY, CDR2 FYNNEI. The CDR3 covers 14 residues. V was pared by 4 bases and J by 2 bases, with 10 bases between. The CDR3 sequence: CASSGGYITDTQYF. In nucleotides, the CDR3 is TGTGCCAGCAGTGGCGGCTACATCACAGATACGCAGTATTTT.

This clonotype was found a few times. The rearrangement links TRBV6-5 to TRBJ2-7; TRBD2 matches at 10 bases. The CDR3 is 16 amino acids. Germline CDR1 is MNHEY and CDR2 is SVGAGI. Trimming removed 0 bases from V and 3 bases from J; junction bases left unmatched: 5. CDR3 region: CASSYSSASGGYEQYF. In DNA, the CDR3 is TGTGCCAGCAGTTACTCGTCTGCTAGCGGGGGCTACGAGCAGTACTTC.

This clonotype rates as medium-sized. This chain joins TRBV20-1 and TRBJ2-1; 8 bases fit TRBD1. Germline V lookup: CDR1 DFQATT, CDR2 SNEGSKA (reference sequence). After removal of 2 bases from V and 4 bases from J, the junction contained 7 bases not matched to a gene. The CDR3 loop spans 15 amino acids. CDR3 sequence (DNA): TGCAGTGCTAGATCCCCGACAGGGGTTTACAATGAGCAGTTCTTC. It yields the protein CSARSPTGVYNEQFF.

CDR3 amino acids: CSVDGGSSGRSTDTQYF. Written as DNA, the CDR3 is TGCAGCGTTGACGGCGGGTCTAGCGGGAGGAGCACAGATACGCAGTATTTT. V usage is TRBV29-1 and J usage is TRBJ2-3, with TRBD2 matching over 11 bases. The CDR3 extends over 17 amino acids. The J segment lost 0 bases and the V segment lost 3 bases, leaving 8 bases of the junction unmatched. From germline, CDR1 is SQVTM and CDR2 ANQGSEA.

This clonotype was found a few times. V is TRBV28 and J is TRBJ1-5, with unresolved D. This CDR3 contains 16 residues. Germline values: CDR1 MDHEN, CDR2 SYDVKM. Between the trimmed V and J ends, which lost 3 bases and 0 bases, there was a span of 12 bases. In nucleotides, the CDR3 is TGTGCCAGCAGTTTCACAGATACCTTTAGCAATCAGCCCCAGCATTTT. It is translated as CASSFTDTFSNQPQHF.

By share, this clonotype counts as medium-sized. This rearrangement joins TRBV6-5 to TRBJ2-5; no definite D call. The CDR3 spans 14 residues. V lost 2 bases, J lost 0 bases, and 7 bases lay in between. The germline CDR1 and CDR2 sequences are MNHEY and SVGAGI. CDR3: CASSYDLHQETQYF. CDR3 nucleotide sequence: TGTGCCAGCAGTTACGATCTGCACCAAGAGACCCAGTACTTC.